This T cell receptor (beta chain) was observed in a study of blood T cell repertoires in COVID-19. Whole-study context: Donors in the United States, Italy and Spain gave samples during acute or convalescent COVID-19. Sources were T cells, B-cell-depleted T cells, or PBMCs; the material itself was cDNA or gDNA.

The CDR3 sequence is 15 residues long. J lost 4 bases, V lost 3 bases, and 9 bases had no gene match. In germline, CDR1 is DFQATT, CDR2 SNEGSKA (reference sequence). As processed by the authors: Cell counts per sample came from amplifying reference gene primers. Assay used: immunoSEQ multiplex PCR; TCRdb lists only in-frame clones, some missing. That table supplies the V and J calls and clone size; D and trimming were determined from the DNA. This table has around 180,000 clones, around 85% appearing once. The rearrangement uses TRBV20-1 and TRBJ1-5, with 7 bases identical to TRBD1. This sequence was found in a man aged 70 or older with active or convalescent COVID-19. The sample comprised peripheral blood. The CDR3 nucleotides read TGCAGTGCTAGTGATCGAGGGACAGTAAATCAGCCCCAGCATTTT. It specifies CSASDRGTVNQPQHF.